These 4 T cell receptor beta chains were all obtained from the same sample, sequenced in a study of technical replicates of blood from several donors. Sequencing was performed with immunoSEQ multiplex PCR; in TCRdb, only in-frame clones are kept and a portion is missing. The sample includes approximately 80,000 clones, approximately 90% of them seen just once. The sequencing sample was made of T cells isolated from PBMCs. All receptors come from a human donor in good health.

The rearrangement joins TRBV6-4 to TRBJ2-7; 12 positions agree with TRBD2. The CDR3 covers 15 residues. V dropped 5 bases and J dropped 2; count of bases not matched to a gene: 4. The germline gives CDR1 MRHNA, CDR2 SNTAGT. The DNA of the CDR3 is TGTGCCAGCAGTCTACTAGCGGGAGGTACCTACGAGCAGTACTTC. It yields the protein CASSLLAGGTYEQYF.

On this clone: In this CDR3 the conserved last residue, phenylalanine or tryptophan, is missing, so a read error is likely. The chain is built from TRBV20-1 and TRBJ2-3; no firm D call. CDR1 DFQATT and CDR2 SNEGSKA come from the germline V gene (reference sequence). There are 11 residues in the CDR3. V lost 4 bases to trimming and J lost 3 bases, with 5 bases between them. The DNA for the CDR3 is TGCAGTGCTACCCTGACAGATACGCAGTATTTG. It yields the protein CSATLTDTQYL.

V usage is TRBV6-5 and J usage is TRBJ2-7, with D possibly being TRBD2 (6 bases). Germline CDR1 and CDR2: MNHEY and SVGAGI. The V end was cut by 8 bases, the J end by 3 bases, with 20 bases between. The CDR3 is 15 residues long. CDR3 nucleotides: TGTGCCAGCGCATTTAGACGGGACGGGAGCTACGAGCAGTACTTC. This sequence encodes CASAFRRDGSYEQYF.

CDR3 region: CASSLYSNQPQHF. The CDR3 DNA sequence: TGTGCCAGCAGTTTGTATAGCAATCAGCCCCAGCATTTT. This chain uses TRBV2 with TRBJ1-5; D is undetermined. The CDR3 contains 13 residues. Germline CDR1 reads SNHLY; CDR2 reads FYNNEI. Trimming took off 5 bases at V and 0 bases at J, with 5 bases between the two ends.